The source of this TCR beta chain is a study of cytomegalovirus exposure and HLA in healthy donors. Overall study results and limits: Researchers catalogued about 150 TCR beta chains as cytomegalovirus-associated. Further analysis was carried out later, and it showed several of the most significant clusters appearing linked to common viral pathogens.

Germline assignment: CDR1 MNHNY and CDR2 SVGAGI (reference sequence). The CDR3 loop spans 12 amino acids. Trimming removed 5 bases from V and 5 bases from J, with 9 bases in between. The PCR had 60 Vbeta and 13 Jbeta primers. Some clones are missing from TCRdb's copy, which holds only in-frame ones; the method was immunoSEQ multiplex PCR. The data show tens of thousands of clones, about 71% seen once. Comments on this clone: The target antigen is unknown.

The chain carries TRBV6-6 and TRBJ1-2; no clear D gene. The sample consisted of PBMCs. The clonotype comes from a man in his sixties in good health and CMV-seronegative. The DNA of the CDR3 is TGTGCCAGCAGTCTCCTGGAGTATGGCTACACCTTC. It yields the protein CASSLLEYGYTF.